The 14 T cell receptor beta chains in this list originate from one sample, sequenced in a study of OX40 agonist ivuxolimab in advanced cancers. Profiled with immunoSEQ multiplex PCR; TCRdb holds only in-frame clones, not every one. The sample yields 40,000 to 50,000 clones, about 90% seen once. The sample was CD4+ or CD8+ T cells sorted from blood, taken in a trial of the OX40 agonist ivuxolimab. All receptors come from an adult with an advanced solid tumor such as melanoma, head and neck, liver or kidney cancer.

The V call is TRBV6-1, the J call TRBJ2-3; 8 positions match TRBD2. Germline V CDR1 and CDR2: MNHNS, SASEGT. This CDR3 has 16 amino acids. V trimming: 2 bases; J trimming: 3 bases; junction bases outside the gene matches: 7. CDR3 protein: CASSELGTSITDTQYF. The CDR3 bases are TGTGCCAGCAGTGAACTCGGGACTAGTATAACAGATACGCAGTATTTT.

This clone was counted once. This chain links TRBV7-9 with TRBJ2-1; no reliable D call. The CDR3 is made up of 13 amino acids. CDR1 and CDR2 from the germline V gene are SEHNR and FQNEAQ (reference sequence). Trimming removed 2 bases at V and 5 bases at J, with 7 bases between. The CDR3 loop is CASSLIPDNEQFF. In DNA form, the CDR3 reads TGTGCCAGCAGCTTAATACCTGACAATGAGCAGTTCTTC.

The rearrangement joins TRBV18 to TRBJ2-7; 9 nucleotides line up with TRBD1. Germline V gene sequence: CDR1 KGHSH, CDR2 LQKENI. CDR3 size: 16 residues. J was trimmed by 4 bases and V by 4 bases; bases with no gene match: 11. CDR3 in amino acids: CASSLQSGTGNYEQYF. For the CDR3, the DNA is TGTGCCAGCTCACTTCAATCCGGGACAGGGAATTACGAGCAGTACTTC.

The V and J genes are TRBV6-5 and TRBJ2-2; TRBD1 agrees at 8 bases. Germline CDR1 and CDR2: MNHEY and SVGAGI. The CDR3 consists of 14 residues. The V gene end was trimmed by 6 bases and the J gene end by 4 bases; junction bases not matched to a gene: 4. The CDR3 spells CASSRTGSTGELFF. DNA of the CDR3: TGTGCCAGCAGCCGGACAGGGAGCACCGGGGAGCTGTTTTTT.

The chain employs TRBV9 and TRBJ1-3; perhaps TRBD1 as D (5 bases). Looked up from germline, CDR1 is SGDLS and CDR2 is YYNGEE. The V end lost 3 bases, the J end lost 0 bases, and 13 bases lay between the germline ends. The length of the CDR3 is 16 residues. CDR3 DNA: TGTGCCAGCAGCGGCGACGACAGTCTCTCTGGAAACACCATATATTTT. This translates into CASSGDDSLSGNTIYF.

The V and J genes are TRBV7-8 and TRBJ1-2; maybe TRBD1 (5 bases). CDR3 length: 15 residues. Germline CDR1 reads SGHVS; CDR2 reads FQNEAQ. The V end lost 1 base, the J end lost 2 bases, and 11 bases lay between the germline ends. Here the CDR3 reads CASSLVVRDNYGYTF. The CDR3 DNA reads TGTGCCAGCAGCTTAGTAGTAAGGGACAACTATGGCTACACCTTC. Combining the CDR3 with reference TRBV7-8 and TRBJ1-2 gives the whole variable domain GAGVSQSPRYKVAKRGQDVALRCDPISGHVSLFWYQQALGQGPEFLTYFQNEAQLDKSGLPSDRFFAERPEGSVSTLKIQRTQQEDSAVYLCASSLVVRDNYGYTFGSGTRLTVV.

This rearrangement joins TRBV6-5 to TRBJ2-7; weak D call: TRBD2 (5 bases). CDR3 length: 16 residues. V was cut by 2 bases and J by 2 bases, with 16 bases left in between. Germline V gene data show CDR1 as MNHEY and CDR2 as SVGAGI. The CDR3 nucleotides read TGTGCCAGCAGTTACAACCCGAAGCGGAAACCCTACGAGCAGTACTTC. Translating it yields CASSYNPKRKPYEQYF.

This clone has a single count. The chain couples TRBV27 to TRBJ2-1; 7 nucleotides align to TRBD2. Germline CDR1 and CDR2: MNHEY and SMNVEV (reference sequence). V lost 7 bases, J lost 10 bases, and 7 bases stayed unmatched. The CDR3 is 12 amino acids. CDR3 nucleotides: TGTGCCAGCAATCCTCCCGGGGGGGAGCAGTTCTTC. Amino acid sequence: CASNPPGGEQFF.

This chain connects TRBV9 to TRBJ2-2, with 10 positions matching TRBD2. The CDR3 covers 16 residues. CDR1 is SGDLS and CDR2 is YYNGEE in the germline V gene. Trimming took 2 bases from V and 4 from J; bases not matched to a gene: 5. CDR3 sequence reads: CASSVQSGGGTGELFF. DNA of the CDR3: TGTGCCAGCAGCGTTCAAAGCGGGGGGGGCACCGGGGAGCTGTTTTTT. Supplemented by reference TRBV9 and TRBJ2-2, the full variable domain reads DSGVTQTPKHLITATGQRVTLRCSPRSGDLSVYWYQQSLDQGLQFLIQYYNGEERAKGNILERFSAQQFPDLHSELNLSSLELGDSALYFCASSVQSGGGTGELFFGEGSRLTVL.

The rearrangement uses TRBV9 and TRBJ2-7; 7 bases line up with TRBD1. The CDR3 runs to 16 residues. Germline loops: CDR1 SGDLS, CDR2 YYNGEE. V dropped 0 bases and J dropped 5; count of bases not matched to a gene: 11. CDR3 sequence reads: CASSVEGWDSGHEQYF. CDR3 DNA sequence: TGTGCCAGCAGCGTAGAGGGGTGGGACAGCGGCCACGAGCAGTACTTC. Filled out from reference TRBV9 and TRBJ2-7, the complete variable domain reads DSGVTQTPKHLITATGQRVTLRCSPRSGDLSVYWYQQSLDQGLQFLIQYYNGEERAKGNILERFSAQQFPDLHSELNLSSLELGDSALYFCASSVEGWDSGHEQYFGPGTRLTVT.

The V and J genes are TRBV25-1 and TRBJ2-7, with a weak D call TRBD1 (5 bases). CDR3 length equals 16 residues. With 1 base removed from V and 3 bases from J, the gap between germline ends came to 16 bases. Germline V gene sequence: CDR1 MGHDK, CDR2 SYGVNS. CDR3 loop: CASSEFVQGRYYEQYF. As DNA, the CDR3 is TGTGCCAGCAGTGAATTTGTCCAGGGCCGCTACTACGAGCAGTACTTC.

The rearrangement links TRBV27 to TRBJ2-3; 7 nucleotides align to TRBD2. The J segment lost 4 bases and the V segment lost 7 bases, leaving 8 bases of the junction unmatched. Germline CDR1 and CDR2: MNHEY and SMNVEV (reference sequence). This CDR3 comprises 14 residues. Written as DNA, the CDR3 is TGTGCCAGCATATGGGGGGGAGAGCCAGATACGCAGTATTTT. It yields the protein CASIWGGEPDTQYF.

The chain joins TRBV11-3 to TRBJ2-3, with 8 bases lining up with TRBD2. V shed 2 bases, J shed 2 bases, and the junction held 3 bases outside the gene matches. This CDR3 comprises 15 residues. Germline CDR1 is SGHNT and CDR2 is YENEEA. CDR3 DNA: TGTGCCAGCAGCTTATTTAGCGGGGTCACAGATACGCAGTATTTT. This codes for CASSLFSGVTDTQYF. The entire variable domain, with the rest obtained from reference TRBV11-3 and TRBJ2-3, is as follows: EAGVVQSPRYKIIEKKQPVAFWCNPISGHNTLYWYLQNLGQGPELLIRYENEEAVDDSQLPKDRFSAERLKGVDSTLKIQPAELGDSAVYLCASSLFSGVTDTQYFGPGTRLTVL.

The sample holds a few counts of this clone. CDR3 nucleotides: TGTGCCATCAGTTGGACTAGCTTAGAAGAGACCCAGTACTTC. It is translated as CAISWTSLEETQYF. The chain has TRBV10-3 and TRBJ2-5; 8 nucleotides match TRBD2. This CDR3 spans 14 amino acids. V shed 5 bases and J 3 bases; nucleotides not matched to a gene: 5. Germline V gene sequence: CDR1 ENHRY, CDR2 SYGVKD.